This T cell receptor beta chain stems from a study of cytomegalovirus exposure and HLA in healthy donors. Study-wide results and caveats: Later analysis associated a missense DCLRE1C variant with TCR beta V- and J-gene trimming.

This CDR3 is 14 amino acids long. The germline V gene encodes CDR1 SEHNR and CDR2 FQNEAQ (reference sequence). V shed 1 base and J 5 bases; nucleotides not matched to a gene: 4. 13 Jbeta primers and 60 Vbeta primers were used for the PCR. Sequencing used immunoSEQ multiplex PCR; TCRdb keeps in-frame clones, though not all of them. The sample includes about 95,000 clones, about 70% seen only once; the top ten take approximately 7.8%. A few counts support this clone. The antigen is unknown. The chain joins TRBV7-9 to TRBJ2-5; 7 bases match TRBD2. Sequenced material: PBMCs. The receptor comes from a man aged 60-69 years in good health and CMV-seronegative. The CDR3: CASSLDGDYETQYF. The CDR3 coding sequence is TGTGCCAGCAGCTTAGACGGGGACTATGAGACCCAGTACTTC.